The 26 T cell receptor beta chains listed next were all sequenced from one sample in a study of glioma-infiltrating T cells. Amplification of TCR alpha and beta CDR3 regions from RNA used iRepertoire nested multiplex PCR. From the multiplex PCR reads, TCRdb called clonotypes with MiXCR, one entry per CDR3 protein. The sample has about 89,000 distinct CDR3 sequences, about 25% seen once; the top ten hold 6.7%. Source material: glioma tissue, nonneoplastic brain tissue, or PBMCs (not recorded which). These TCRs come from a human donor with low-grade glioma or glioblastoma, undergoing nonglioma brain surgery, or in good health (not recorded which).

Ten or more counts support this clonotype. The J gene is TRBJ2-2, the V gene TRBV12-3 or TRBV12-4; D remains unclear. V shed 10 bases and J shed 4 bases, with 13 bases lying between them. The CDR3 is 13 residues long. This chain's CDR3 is CATRNLGTGELFF. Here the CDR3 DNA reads TGTGCCACCCGGAACCTGGGCACCGGGGAGCTGTTTTTT.

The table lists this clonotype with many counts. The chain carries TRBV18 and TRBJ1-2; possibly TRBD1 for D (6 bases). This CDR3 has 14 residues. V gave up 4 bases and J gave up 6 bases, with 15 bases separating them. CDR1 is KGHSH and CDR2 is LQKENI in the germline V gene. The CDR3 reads CASSLSRGLDGYTF. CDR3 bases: TGTGCCAGCTCACTCTCCAGGGGATTGGATGGCTACACCTTC.

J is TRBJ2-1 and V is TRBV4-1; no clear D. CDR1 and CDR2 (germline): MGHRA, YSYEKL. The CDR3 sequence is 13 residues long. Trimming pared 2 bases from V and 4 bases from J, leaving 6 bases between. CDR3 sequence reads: CASSQLRYNEQFF. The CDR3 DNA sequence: TGCGCCAGCAGCCAACTCAGGTACAATGAGCAGTTCTTC.

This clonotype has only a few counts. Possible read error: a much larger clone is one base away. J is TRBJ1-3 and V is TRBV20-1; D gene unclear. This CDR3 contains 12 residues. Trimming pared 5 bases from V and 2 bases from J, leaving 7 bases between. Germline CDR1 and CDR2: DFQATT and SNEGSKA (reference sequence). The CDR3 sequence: CSAPLTGNTIYF. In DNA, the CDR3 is TGCAGTGCTCCCCTCACTGGAAACACCATATATTTT.

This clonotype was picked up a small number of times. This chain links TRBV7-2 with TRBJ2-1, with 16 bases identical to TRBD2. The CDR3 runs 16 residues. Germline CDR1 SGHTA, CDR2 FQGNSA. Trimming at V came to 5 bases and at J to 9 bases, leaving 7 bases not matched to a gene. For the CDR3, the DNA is TGTGCCAGCAGCAGGACCGGGACTAGCGGGGGGGCTGAGCAGTTCTTC. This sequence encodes CASSRTGTSGGAEQFF.

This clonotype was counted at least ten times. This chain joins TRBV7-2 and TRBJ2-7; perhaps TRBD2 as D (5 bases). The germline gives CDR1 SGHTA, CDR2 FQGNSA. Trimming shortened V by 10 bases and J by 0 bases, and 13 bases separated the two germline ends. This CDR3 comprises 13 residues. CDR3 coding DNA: TGTGCCACCAACAGCGGTTTCTCCTACGAGCAGTACTTC. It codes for CATNSGFSYEQYF.

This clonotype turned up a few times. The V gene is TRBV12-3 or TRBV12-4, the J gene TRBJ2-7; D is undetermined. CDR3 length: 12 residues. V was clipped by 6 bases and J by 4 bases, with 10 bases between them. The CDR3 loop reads CASSLGRYEQYF. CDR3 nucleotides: TGTGCCAGCAGCCTAGGTCGTTACGAGCAGTACTTC.

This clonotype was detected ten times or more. The CDR3 DNA sequence: TGTGCCAGTAGCGCACCGCCCGTCTATGGCTACACCTTC. Protein sequence: CASSAPPVYGYTF. The chain uses TRBV19 and TRBJ1-2; D call uncertain. The CDR3 has 13 amino acids. Germline loops: CDR1 LNHDA, CDR2 SQIVND (reference sequence). With 6 bases removed from V and 4 bases from J, the gap between germline ends came to 12 bases.

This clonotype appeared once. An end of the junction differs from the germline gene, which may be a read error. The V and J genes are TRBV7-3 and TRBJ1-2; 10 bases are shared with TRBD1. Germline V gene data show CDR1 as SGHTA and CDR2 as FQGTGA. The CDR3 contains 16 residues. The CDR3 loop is CAGRRHDRGRNYGYTF. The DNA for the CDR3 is TGTGCCGGCAGACGACACGACAGGGGGCGCAACTATGGCTACACCTTC.

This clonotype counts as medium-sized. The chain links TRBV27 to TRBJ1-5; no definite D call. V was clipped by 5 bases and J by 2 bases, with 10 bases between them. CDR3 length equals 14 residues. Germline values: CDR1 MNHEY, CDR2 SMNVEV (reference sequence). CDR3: CASSVRPGNQPQHF. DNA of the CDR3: TGTGCCAGCAGTGTCAGGCCTGGCAATCAGCCCCAGCATTTT.

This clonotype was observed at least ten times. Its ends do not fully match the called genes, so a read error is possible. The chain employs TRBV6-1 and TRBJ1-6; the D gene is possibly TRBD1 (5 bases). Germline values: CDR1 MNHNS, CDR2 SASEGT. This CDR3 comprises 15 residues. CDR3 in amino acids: CASREDRSYNSPLHF. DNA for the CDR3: TGTGCCAGCAGAGAAGACAGATCCTATAATTCACCCCTCCACTTT.

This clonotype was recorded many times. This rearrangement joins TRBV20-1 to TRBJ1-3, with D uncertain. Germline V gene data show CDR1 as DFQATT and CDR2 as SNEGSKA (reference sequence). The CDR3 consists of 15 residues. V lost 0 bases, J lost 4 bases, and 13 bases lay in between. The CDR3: CSARDKLAPGNTIYF. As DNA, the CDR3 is TGCAGTGCTAGAGACAAACTCGCTCCGGGAAACACCATATATTTT.

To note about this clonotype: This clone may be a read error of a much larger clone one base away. In DNA form, the CDR3 reads TGTGCTAGTTGTTTTATCTTGGGGATGAGGATAGGAGATACGCAGTATTTT. This sequence encodes CASCFILGMRIGDTQYF. The J gene is TRBJ2-3, the V gene TRBV12-5; D unresolved. This CDR3 region has 17 residues. CDR1 LGHNT and CDR2 FRNRAP come from the germline V gene.

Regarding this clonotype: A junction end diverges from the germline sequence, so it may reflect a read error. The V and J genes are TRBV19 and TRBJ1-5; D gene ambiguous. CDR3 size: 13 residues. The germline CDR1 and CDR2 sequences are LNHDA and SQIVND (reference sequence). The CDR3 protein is CASGPVPNPPQHF. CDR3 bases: TGTGCCAGTGGACCTGTGCCGAATCCGCCCCAGCATTTT. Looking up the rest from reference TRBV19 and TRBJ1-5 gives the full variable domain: DGGITQSPKYLFRKEGQNVTLSCEQNLNHDAMYWYRQDPGQGLRLIYYSQIVNDFQKGDIAEGYSVSREKKESFPLTVTSAQKNPTAFYLCASGPVPNPPQHFGDGTRLSIL.

CDR3 sequence (DNA): TGTGCCAGCAGCACCGGGACAGGGCCGAACACTGAAGCTTTCTTT. Translating gives CASSTGTGPNTEAFF. The chain joins TRBV7-9 to TRBJ1-1, with 9 bases that match TRBD1. The ends lost 5 bases at V and 1 base at J; junction bases unmatched: 5. The length of the CDR3 is 15 residues. The germline gives CDR1 SEHNR, CDR2 FQNEAQ (reference sequence).

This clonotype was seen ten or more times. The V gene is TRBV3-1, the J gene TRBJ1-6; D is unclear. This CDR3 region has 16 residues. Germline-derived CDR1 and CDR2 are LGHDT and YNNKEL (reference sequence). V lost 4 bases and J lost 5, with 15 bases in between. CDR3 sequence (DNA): TGTGCCAGCAGCCCGATCCCCGGGATTGATAATTCACCCCTCCACTTT. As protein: CASSPIPGIDNSPLHF.

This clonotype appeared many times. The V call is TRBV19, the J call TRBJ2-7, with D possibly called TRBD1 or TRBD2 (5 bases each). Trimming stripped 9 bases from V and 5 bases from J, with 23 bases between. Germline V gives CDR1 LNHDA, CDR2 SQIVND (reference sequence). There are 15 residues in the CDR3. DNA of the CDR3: TGTGCCAGCAAAAGCTTCTCAGGGTCAGCGGACGAGCAGTACTTC. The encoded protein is CASKSFSGSADEQYF.

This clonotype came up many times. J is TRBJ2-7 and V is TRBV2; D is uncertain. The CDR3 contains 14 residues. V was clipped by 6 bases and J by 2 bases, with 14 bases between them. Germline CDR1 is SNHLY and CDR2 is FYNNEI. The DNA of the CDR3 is TGTGCCAGCAGAGGAACGTGGATGGCCTACGAGCAGTACTTC. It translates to CASRGTWMAYEQYF.

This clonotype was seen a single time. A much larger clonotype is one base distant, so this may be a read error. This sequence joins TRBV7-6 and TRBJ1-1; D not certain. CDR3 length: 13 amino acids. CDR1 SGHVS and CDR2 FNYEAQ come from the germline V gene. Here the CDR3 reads CASRPIQVTEALF. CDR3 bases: TGTGCCAGCAGGCCAATCCAGGTCACTGAAGCTCTCTTT.

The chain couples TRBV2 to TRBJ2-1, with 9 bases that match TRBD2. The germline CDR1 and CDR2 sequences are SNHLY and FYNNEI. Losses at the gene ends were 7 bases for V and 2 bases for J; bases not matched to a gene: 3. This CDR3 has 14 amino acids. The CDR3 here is CASIGGGAYNEQFF. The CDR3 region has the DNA TGTGCCAGCATTGGCGGGGGGGCCTACAATGAGCAGTTCTTC.

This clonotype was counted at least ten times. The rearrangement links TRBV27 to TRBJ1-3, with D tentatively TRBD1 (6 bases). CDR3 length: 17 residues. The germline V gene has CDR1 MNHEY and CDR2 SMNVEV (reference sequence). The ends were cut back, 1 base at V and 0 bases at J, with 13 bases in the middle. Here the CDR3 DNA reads TGTGCCAGCAGTTTATTTCAGGGGCCATCCTCTGGAAACACCATATATTTT. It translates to CASSLFQGPSSGNTIYF.

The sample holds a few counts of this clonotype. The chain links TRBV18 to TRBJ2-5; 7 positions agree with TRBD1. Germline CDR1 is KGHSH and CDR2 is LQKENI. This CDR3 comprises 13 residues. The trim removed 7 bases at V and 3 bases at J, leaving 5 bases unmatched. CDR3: CASFRGQEETQYF. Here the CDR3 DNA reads TGTGCCAGCTTCCGCGGACAGGAAGAGACCCAGTACTTC.

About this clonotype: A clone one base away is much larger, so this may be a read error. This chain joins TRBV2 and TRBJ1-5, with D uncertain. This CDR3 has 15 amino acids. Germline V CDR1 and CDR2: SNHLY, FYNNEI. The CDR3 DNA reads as TGTGCCAGCAGTAAGGAAGGGCACGCAAGTCAGCCCCATCATTTT. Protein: CASSKEGHASQPHHF. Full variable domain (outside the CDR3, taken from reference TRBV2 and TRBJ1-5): EPEVTQTPSHQVTQMGQEVILRCVPISNHLYFYWYRQILGQKVEFLVSFYNNEISEKSEIFDDQFSVERPDGSNFTLKIRSTKLEDSAMYFCASSKEGHASQPHHFGDGTRLSIL.

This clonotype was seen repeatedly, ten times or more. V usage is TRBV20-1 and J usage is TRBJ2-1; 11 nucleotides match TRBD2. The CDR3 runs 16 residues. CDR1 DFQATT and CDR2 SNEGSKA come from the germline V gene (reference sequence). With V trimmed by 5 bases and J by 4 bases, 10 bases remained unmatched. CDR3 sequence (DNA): TGCAGTGCTCGCTTCAGACTAGCGGGACAGTACAATGAGCAGTTCTTC. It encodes CSARFRLAGQYNEQFF.

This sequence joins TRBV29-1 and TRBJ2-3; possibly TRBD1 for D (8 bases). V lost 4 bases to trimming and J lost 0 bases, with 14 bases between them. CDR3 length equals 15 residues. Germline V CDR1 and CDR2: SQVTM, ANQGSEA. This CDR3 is CSVGGGTGSTDTQYF. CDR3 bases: TGCAGCGTTGGGGGGGGGACAGGCAGCACAGATACGCAGTATTTT.

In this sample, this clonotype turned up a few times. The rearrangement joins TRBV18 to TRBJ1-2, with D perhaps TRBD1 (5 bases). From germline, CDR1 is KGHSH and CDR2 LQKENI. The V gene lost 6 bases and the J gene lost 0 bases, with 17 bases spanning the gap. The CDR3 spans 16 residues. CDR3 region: CASSTGAEASNYGYTF. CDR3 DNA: TGTGCCAGCTCTACCGGGGCAGAGGCTTCTAACTATGGCTACACCTTC. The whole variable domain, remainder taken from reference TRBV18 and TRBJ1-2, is NAGVMQNPRHLVRRRGQEARLRCSPMKGHSHVYWYRQLPEEGLKFMVYLQKENIIDESGMPKERFSAEFPKEGPSILRIQQVVRGDSAAYFCASSTGAEASNYGYTFGSGTRLTVV.